The rows below give T cell receptor beta chains drawn from one sample of a study of T cell responses to AZD1222 COVID-19 vaccine. The method was immunoSEQ multiplex PCR; TCRdb's version includes in-frame clones alone and lacks a portion of them. The profile shows some 71,000 clones, less than 90% of them singletons. The sample was peripheral blood, taken on day 0 of AZD1222 vaccination. These TCRs come from an adult in good health. Both conserved end residues are part of each CDR3. The D gene is left open where the match is weak. Only part of the rows carry a size: once, few, many, or a class if the clone is expanded.

size: NA
V: TRBV5-5
D: NA
J: TRBJ1-2
CDR3: CASSRTNRLDYGYTF
DNA: TGTGCCAGCAGCCGCACCAACAGGCTCGACTATGGCTACACCTTC

size: NA
V: TRBV9
D: NA
J: TRBJ1-2
CDR3: CASSVSHYGYTF
DNA: TGTGCCAGCAGCGTGTCCCATTATGGCTACACCTTC

size: once
V: TRBV2
D: NA
J: TRBJ2-3
CDR3: CASSDVESDTQYF
DNA: TGTGCCAGCAGTGATGTAGAGTCAGATACGCAGTATTTT

size: NA
V: TRBV6-5
D: TRBD1
J: TRBJ1-6
CDR3: CASSSQGGSYNSPLHF
DNA: TGTGCCAGCAGTTCTCAGGGGGGCTCCTATAATTCACCCCTCCACTTT

size: NA
V: TRBV5-1
D: NA
J: TRBJ2-5
CDR3: CASSLGTSQETQYF
DNA: TGCGCCAGCAGCTTGGGGACAAGCCAAGAGACCCAGTACTTC

size: NA
V: TRBV20-1
D: NA
J: TRBJ1-2
CDR3: CSASFLNYGYTF
DNA: TGCAGTGCTAGTTTTCTTAACTATGGCTACACCTTC

size: NA
V: TRBV28
D: NA
J: TRBJ1-6
CDR3: CASRRGYSYNSPLHF
DNA: TGTGCCAGTCGAAGGGGGTACTCCTATAATTCACCCCTCCACTTT

size: once
V: TRBV6-5
D: NA
J: TRBJ2-2
CDR3: CASSQGNGELFF
DNA: TGTGCCAGCAGTCAGGGGAACGGGGAGCTGTTTTTT

size: NA
V: TRBV28
D: NA
J: TRBJ2-2
CDR3: CASSEGAAGTGELFF
DNA: TGTGCCAGCAGTGAAGGGGCCGCGGGCACCGGGGAGCTGTTTTTT

size: NA
V: TRBV7-9
D: NA
J: TRBJ1-2
CDR3: CASSLVGGQSWGGYTF
DNA: TGTGCCAGCAGCTTAGTAGGTGGACAGAGCTGGGGTGGCTACACCTTC

size: NA
V: TRBV7-3
D: NA
J: TRBJ2-2
CDR3: CASSSGKGAAGELFF
DNA: TGTGCCAGCAGCTCAGGGAAAGGGGCGGCCGGGGAGCTGTTTTTT

size: NA
V: TRBV2
D: NA
J: TRBJ2-1
CDR3: CASSSSSQGEQFF
DNA: TGTGCCAGCAGTTCCTCGTCCCAAGGGGAGCAGTTCTTC

size: NA
V: TRBV6-5
D: NA
J: TRBJ2-1
CDR3: CASGPGPSYNEQFF
DNA: TGTGCCAGCGGCCCCGGGCCATCCTACAATGAGCAGTTCTTC

size: few
V: TRBV28
D: NA
J: TRBJ1-2
CDR3: CASSSTPTESYGYTF
DNA: TGTGCCAGCAGTTCCACCCCGACAGAATCCTATGGCTACACCTTC

size: NA
V: TRBV4-3
D: NA
J: TRBJ2-2
CDR3: CASSQEWRVGTGELFF
DNA: TGCGCCAGCAGCCAAGAATGGCGAGTGGGCACCGGGGAGCTGTTTTTT

size: NA
V: TRBV4-3
D: NA
J: TRBJ1-6
CDR3: CASSQDHRRSSYNSPLHF
DNA: TGCGCCAGCAGCCAAGACCACCGGAGATCCTCCTATAATTCACCCCTCCACTTT

size: NA
V: TRBV18
D: TRBD1
J: TRBJ1-6
CDR3: CASSSTGQGGMNSPLHF
DNA: TGTGCCAGCTCATCTACTGGACAGGGTGGGATGAATTCACCCCTCCACTTT

size: NA
V: TRBV28
D: NA
J: TRBJ1-6
CDR3: CASRRQPNSPLHF
DNA: TGTGCCAGCAGAAGACAGCCCAATTCACCCCTCCACTTT

size: NA
V: TRBV28
D: TRBD1
J: TRBJ1-1
CDR3: CAQDTGGVRNTEAFF
DNA: TGTGCCCAGGACACAGGGGGCGTAAGGAACACTGAAGCTTTCTTT

size: once
V: TRBV30
D: NA
J: TRBJ1-2
CDR3: CAWIPRVYRQNYGYTF
DNA: TGTGCCTGGATCCCCCGGGTCTACAGACAAAACTATGGCTACACCTTC

size: NA
V: TRBV10-3
D: NA
J: TRBJ1-2
CDR3: CAISESYSGGYGYTF
DNA: TGTGCCATCAGTGAGTCGTACAGTGGCGGCTATGGCTACACCTTC

size: once
V: TRBV6-4
D: NA
J: TRBJ2-3
CDR3: CASSAQIGADTQYF
DNA: TGTGCCAGCAGTGCCCAGATTGGGGCAGATACGCAGTATTTT

size: once
V: TRBV6-2/TRBV6-3
D: NA
J: TRBJ2-5
CDR3: CASSQSWGLDETQYF
DNA: TGTGCCAGCAGTCAATCCTGGGGGCTAGACGAGACCCAGTACTTC

size: NA
V: TRBV4-3
D: NA
J: TRBJ1-1
CDR3: CASSQDLVKGSEAFF
DNA: TGCGCCAGCAGCCAAGATCTGGTTAAGGGCTCTGAAGCTTTCTTT

size: NA
V: TRBV6-5
D: NA
J: TRBJ2-1
CDR3: CASSLDSGVEQFF
DNA: TGTGCCAGCAGCCTAGACAGCGGCGTTGAGCAGTTCTTC

size: NA
V: TRBV11-2
D: NA
J: TRBJ1-3
CDR3: CASSSSPGNTIYF
DNA: TGTGCCAGCAGCTCGTCCCCTGGAAACACCATATATTTT

size: once
V: TRBV4-2
D: TRBD1
J: TRBJ1-3
CDR3: CASSHPDRGGGNTIYF
DNA: TGTGCCAGCAGCCACCCTGACAGGGGAGGTGGAAACACCATATATTTT

size: NA
V: TRBV9
D: NA
J: TRBJ2-3
CDR3: CASSVGPSTDTQYF
DNA: TGTGCCAGCAGCGTAGGGCCTAGCACAGATACGCAGTATTTT

size: NA
V: TRBV28
D: NA
J: TRBJ1-5
CDR3: CASSLLQGGGQPQHF
DNA: TGTGCCAGCAGTTTATTACAGGGTGGCGGGCAGCCCCAGCATTTT

size: NA
V: TRBV5-1
D: NA
J: TRBJ1-5
CDR3: CASSLAGGGNQPQHF
DNA: TGCGCCAGCAGCTTGGCTGGTGGAGGCAATCAGCCCCAGCATTTT

size: NA
V: TRBV28
D: NA
J: TRBJ1-1
CDR3: CASSFSGMNTEAFF
DNA: TGTGCCAGCAGTTTTTCGGGGATGAACACTGAAGCTTTCTTT

size: NA
V: TRBV14
D: NA
J: TRBJ2-7
CDR3: CASSHPGQSSYEQYF
DNA: TGTGCCAGCAGCCACCCGGGACAAAGCTCCTACGAGCAGTACTTC

size: few
V: TRBV12-3/TRBV12-4
D: NA
J: TRBJ2-4
CDR3: CASSSLGGGIQYF
DNA: TGTGCCAGCAGTTCCCTAGGAGGGGGCATTCAGTACTTC

size: few
V: TRBV7-9
D: NA
J: TRBJ2-5
CDR3: CASSRDMGVQETQYF
DNA: TGTGCCAGCAGCCGGGACATGGGTGTCCAAGAGACCCAGTACTTC

size: NA
V: TRBV19
D: NA
J: TRBJ1-4
CDR3: CASTDRQSNEKLFF
DNA: TGTGCCAGTACAGACCGACAGAGTAATGAAAAACTGTTTTTT

size: NA
V: TRBV9
D: NA
J: TRBJ1-4
CDR3: CASSALQGPNEKLFF
DNA: TGTGCCAGCAGCGCCCTACAGGGTCCTAATGAAAAACTGTTTTTT

size: NA
V: TRBV6-5
D: NA
J: TRBJ1-2
CDR3: CASRGSYGYTF
DNA: TGTGCCAGCAGGGGAAGCTATGGCTACACCTTC

size: NA
V: TRBV6-6
D: NA
J: TRBJ1-3
CDR3: CASRSNAGNTIYF
DNA: TGTGCCAGCAGAAGCAATGCAGGAAACACCATATATTTT

size: NA
V: TRBV28
D: NA
J: TRBJ1-2
CDR3: CASSPERYGYTF
DNA: TGTGCCAGCAGCCCTGAGCGCTATGGCTACACCTTC

size: NA
V: TRBV2
D: NA
J: TRBJ2-7
CDR3: CASSEGTTYEQYF
DNA: TGTGCCAGCAGTGAAGGGACCACCTACGAGCAGTACTTC

size: NA
V: TRBV18
D: NA
J: TRBJ2-7
CDR3: CASSPAAQYEQYF
DNA: TGTGCCAGCTCACCGGCAGCGCAATACGAGCAGTACTTC

size: NA
V: TRBV6-5
D: NA
J: TRBJ1-6
CDR3: CASRLTLMESPLHF
DNA: TGTGCCAGCAGATTAACCCTTATGGAATCACCCCTCCACTTT

size: NA
V: TRBV25-1
D: TRBD1
J: TRBJ2-1
CDR3: CASSYTGGSNEQFF
DNA: TGTGCCAGCAGTTATACAGGGGGCTCAAATGAGCAGTTCTTC

size: NA
V: TRBV7-9
D: NA
J: TRBJ1-5
CDR3: CASSSMDQPQHF
DNA: TGTGCCAGCAGCTCAATGGATCAGCCCCAGCATTTT

size: NA
V: TRBV7-2
D: TRBD2
J: TRBJ2-7
CDR3: CASSRTSGEVYEQYF
DNA: TGTGCCAGCAGCAGGACTAGCGGGGAGGTCTACGAGCAGTACTTC

size: NA
V: TRBV4-3
D: TRBD1
J: TRBJ1-3
CDR3: CASSQEPGQGYTIYF
DNA: TGCGCCAGCAGCCAGGAACCGGGACAGGGGTACACCATATATTTT

size: NA
V: TRBV2
D: NA
J: TRBJ1-2
CDR3: CASSERNYYGYTF
DNA: TGTGCCAGCAGTGAAAGGAACTACTATGGCTACACCTTC

size: NA
V: TRBV7-8
D: NA
J: TRBJ1-1
CDR3: CASSLEPGSSEAFF
DNA: TGTGCCAGCAGCTTAGAACCGGGATCTTCTGAAGCTTTCTTT

size: once
V: TRBV7-7
D: NA
J: TRBJ2-5
CDR3: CASSPGSTYQETQYF
DNA: TGTGCTAGCAGCCCCGGCTCCACGTACCAAGAGACCCAGTACTTC

size: NA
V: TRBV28
D: TRBD1
J: TRBJ1-4
CDR3: CASSRTGGGEKLFF
DNA: TGTGCCAGCAGTAGGACAGGGGGGGGTGAAAAACTGTTTTTT

size: NA
V: TRBV2
D: NA
J: TRBJ2-2
CDR3: CASSAGSNTGELFF
DNA: TGTGCCAGCAGTGCCGGTTCGAACACCGGGGAGCTGTTTTTT

size: NA
V: TRBV11-3
D: TRBD2
J: TRBJ2-3
CDR3: CASSMGLAGAADTQYF
DNA: TGTGCCAGCAGCATGGGACTAGCGGGGGCCGCAGATACGCAGTATTTT

size: NA
V: TRBV12-5
D: NA
J: TRBJ2-1
CDR3: CASGPRGGPYNEQFF
DNA: TGTGCTAGTGGTCCCCGTGGGGGGCCATACAATGAGCAGTTCTTC

size: NA
V: TRBV19
D: NA
J: TRBJ2-2
CDR3: CASSIDGNTGELFF
DNA: TGTGCCAGTAGTATAGATGGAAACACCGGGGAGCTGTTTTTT

size: NA
V: TRBV5-8
D: NA
J: TRBJ1-5
CDR3: CASSSSAGGRFNKPQHF
DNA: TGTGCCAGCAGCTCTTCGGCCGGTGGGAGATTTAATAAGCCCCAGCATTTT